The source of this T cell receptor (beta chain) is a study of blood T cell repertoires in COVID-19. Clinical histories supplied by participants themselves formed the basis of cohort assignment. Using immunoSEQ multiplex PCR, the repertoire was profiled, and TCRdb retains in-frame clones only, with some absent. The sample shows 240,000 or so clones, roughly 88% of them seen only once. Germline V lookup: CDR1 SQVTM, CDR2 ANQGSEA. J was trimmed by 3 bases and V by 5 bases; bases with no gene match: 5. The CDR3 length is 13 residues. The receptor was derived from a woman between 45 and 60 years old who had recovered from COVID-19. Material for sequencing was PBMCs or T cells enriched from blood (not recorded which). The chain employs TRBV29-1 and TRBJ1-1; 8 bases are a match to TRBD1. The CDR3 here is CSVWTGPYTEAFF. The CDR3 nucleotides are TGCAGCGTTTGGACAGGGCCTTACACTGAAGCTTTCTTT.